The clone carrying this T cell receptor beta chain was observed many times. The sample belongs to a study of breast tumors, draining lymph nodes, adjacent tissues. MiXCR, applied by TCRdb to the multiplex PCR reads, yields one record per CDR3 protein. The sample lists about 120,000 distinct CDR3 sequences, just under 20% occurring once. The lymph nodes were axillary draining lymph nodes from breast cancer patients. This clonotype originated in a female donor with breast cancer. Some clones in this sample may be carry-over from other donors' samples. The sequencing sample was made of axillary lymph node tissue.

The DNA of the CDR3 is TGTGCCAGCGGACAGGGGGCTGGGCAGTACTTC. Its protein product is CASGQGAGQYF. The J gene is TRBJ2-7, the V gene TRBV11-2; the match to TRBD1 covers 11 bases. This CDR3 contains 11 residues. The ends lost 8 bases at V and 9 bases at J; junction bases unmatched: 3. In germline, CDR1 is SGHAT, CDR2 FQNNGV. The whole variable domain, filled in from reference TRBV11-2 and TRBJ2-7, reads EAGVAQSPRYKIIEKRQSVAFWCNPISGHATLYWYQQILGQGPKLLIQFQNNGVVDDSQLPKDRFSAERLKGVDSTLKIQPAKLEDSAVYLCASGQGAGQYFGPGTRLTVT.